This paragraph covers one T cell receptor beta chain sequence. The antigen is not known. Sequenced by immunoSEQ multiplex PCR; TCRdb stores in-frame clones only, minus some. The sample has over 400,000 clones, around 92% seen once. The source of the sample is a study of Ad26.COV2.S vaccination and SARS-CoV-2 variants. Study-wide results and caveats: Similar non-spike TCR breadth was seen in vaccine and placebo recipients.

Regarding treatment: some 20 received Ad26.COV2.S at low or high dose, single or two shots; roughly five received placebo; per-sample allocation not given. Samples came from day 63 after the first vaccine or placebo injection. The receptor comes from a person aged 18-65 years who received the Ad26.COV2.S COVID-19 vaccine or a placebo. The sequencing here drew on peripheral blood, taken in a trial of Ad26.COV2.S vaccine versus placebo.

CDR3 sequence: CASGPISPIRSGANVLTF. DNA for the CDR3: TGTGCCAGCGGACCGATTAGCCCCATAAGATCTGGGGCCAACGTCCTGACTTTC. This rearrangement joins TRBV27 to TRBJ2-6; D unclear. The germline V gene has CDR1 MNHEY and CDR2 SMNVEV (reference sequence). The ends were cut back, 8 bases at V and 1 base at J, with 21 bases in the middle. The CDR3 totals 18 residues. Full variable domain (rest looked up from reference TRBV27 and TRBJ2-6): EAQVTQNPRYLITVTGKKLTVTCSQNMNHEYMSWYRQDPGLGLRQIYYSMNVEVTDKGDVPEGYKVSRKEKRNFPLILESPSPNQTSLYFCASGPISPIRSGANVLTFGAGSRLTVL.